One and the same sample provided the 18 T cell receptor beta chains below, sequenced in a study of cytomegalovirus exposure and HLA in healthy donors. Only in-frame clones appear in the TCRdb table, and some are missing; sequencing was by immunoSEQ multiplex PCR. The table shows more than 130,000 clones, with almost 90% occurring only once. Sequencing input: PBMCs. These receptors originate from a woman under 30 in good health and CMV-seropositive.

V usage is TRBV7-3 and J usage is TRBJ2-1; 7 nucleotides agree with TRBD2. CDR1 SGHTA and CDR2 FQGTGA come from the germline V gene. The CDR3 totals 19 residues. V dropped 0 bases and J dropped 3; count of bases not matched to a gene: 14. For the CDR3, the DNA is TGTGCCAGCAGCTTAACATTCCGGACGCGGGAGATCAACTACAATGAGCAGTTCTTC. Translation: CASSLTFRTREINYNEQFF.

The chain carries TRBV7-2 and TRBJ2-5; 12 bases are shared with TRBD2. V lost 0 bases to trimming and J lost 6 bases; unmatched junction nucleotides: 5. Germline CDR1 SGHTA, CDR2 FQGNSA. The CDR3 is 16 residues long. This chain's CDR3 is CASSLATSGGRKTQYF. CDR3 sequence (DNA): TGTGCCAGCAGCTTAGCTACTAGCGGGGGGAGAAAGACCCAGTACTTC.

This clone was counted once. CDR3 sequence (DNA): TGTGCCAGCAGCCCGGAGGTAGCGGGAGGCCCTGAGCAGTTCTTC. Its translation: CASSPEVAGGPEQFF. This sequence joins TRBV5-4 and TRBJ2-1; 10 bases match TRBD2. This CDR3 contains 15 residues. Germline trimming cut 4 bases from V and 9 bases from J; bases unmatched to any gene: 10. CDR1 is SGHNT, CDR2 YYREEE, per germline (reference sequence).

This clone was seen only once. The chain combines TRBV27 with TRBJ1-2, with 8 bases aligning to TRBD1. The CDR3 covers 14 residues. The V and J ends lost 2 bases and 8 bases, in that order; junction bases with no gene match: 7. CDR1 and CDR2 (germline): MNHEY, SMNVEV (reference sequence). The CDR3, as DNA: TGTGCCAGCAGTTTAATCCAGGGGGCGTTAGGCTACACCTTC. This translates into CASSLIQGALGYTF.

The rearrangement links TRBV4-2 to TRBJ2-1; D unclear. V dropped 6 bases and J dropped 4 bases, with 7 bases sitting between them. This CDR3 region has 12 residues. Germline V gene lookup returns CDR1 LGHNA and CDR2 YNFKEQ. CDR3 in DNA: TGTGCCAGCAGGGCGACTTACAATGAGCAGTTCTTC. Amino acid sequence: CASRATYNEQFF.

The chain combines TRBV30 with TRBJ2-7, with TRBD2 identical over 13 bases. V shed 2 bases, J shed 2 bases, and the junction held 18 bases outside the gene matches. The CDR3 is 20 residues long. CDR1 is GTSNPN and CDR2 is SVGIG in the germline V gene (reference sequence). CDR3 coding DNA: TGTGCCTGGAGTCCCCGTATCCGGACTAGCGGGAGTGGGGTTCCCTACGAGCAGTACTTC. Amino acids: CAWSPRIRTSGSGVPYEQYF.

The V call is TRBV19, the J call TRBJ2-7; 11 bases align to TRBD1. Germline assignment: CDR1 LNHDA and CDR2 SQIVND (reference sequence). The CDR3 has 18 residues. Trimming removed 5 bases from V and 2 bases from J; junction bases left unmatched: 14. CDR3 amino acids: CASSSMARGTGGAYEQYF. CDR3 nucleotides: TGTGCCAGTAGTTCAATGGCCCGCGGGACAGGGGGAGCCTACGAGCAGTACTTC.

The chain combines TRBV7-6 with TRBJ2-5; possible D gene TRBD2, 5 bases. CDR1 and CDR2 (germline): SGHVS, FNYEAQ. The CDR3 totals 14 residues. The ends were cut back, 1 base at V and 4 bases at J, with 10 bases in the middle. The CDR3, as DNA: TGTGCCAGCAGCTTAGGGGCAGGAGGAGAGACCCAGTACTTC. Its protein is CASSLGAGGETQYF.

This chain uses TRBV2 with TRBJ2-3; 12 positions agree with TRBD2. J was trimmed by 5 bases and V by 8 bases; bases with no gene match: 8. Germline V gene lookup returns CDR1 SNHLY and CDR2 FYNNEI. CDR3 size: 15 residues. Here the CDR3 DNA reads TGTGCCAGCCGCCTGCTAGCGGGAGGGGAAGATACGCAGTATTTT. Protein: CASRLLAGGEDTQYF.

The V gene is TRBV7-9, the J gene TRBJ2-7; D possibly corresponds to TRBD1 (8 bases). This CDR3 is 16 amino acids long. Germline V gene sequence: CDR1 SEHNR, CDR2 FQNEAQ (reference sequence). Trimming removed 7 bases at V and 0 bases at J, with 19 bases between. The CDR3 region is CASTLGEGQVSYEQYF. The CDR3, as DNA: TGTGCCAGCACCCTAGGGGAGGGACAGGTCTCCTACGAGCAGTACTTC. Variable domain in full (rest from reference TRBV7-9 and TRBJ2-7): DTGVSQNPRHKITKRGQNVTFRCDPISEHNRLYWYRQTLGQGPEFLTYFQNEAQLEKSRLLSDRFSAERPKGSFSTLEIQRTEQGDSAMYLCASTLGEGQVSYEQYFGPGTRLTVT.

The genes are TRBV5-4 and TRBJ2-6, with a weak D call TRBD1 (5 bases). The germline gives CDR1 SGHNT, CDR2 YYREEE (reference sequence). The CDR3 covers 15 residues. Trimming left V 3 bases short and J 2 bases short, with 9 bases between. The CDR3 sequence is CASSYQGAGANVLTF. Here the CDR3 DNA reads TGTGCCAGCAGCTACCAAGGGGCTGGGGCCAACGTCCTGACTTTC.

The CDR3 DNA follows: TGTGCCAGCAGCGCTCCTGCGGGAGGGAGCACAGATACGCAGTATTTT. Amino acid sequence: CASSAPAGGSTDTQYF. The chain links TRBV9 to TRBJ2-3; 9 nucleotides agree with TRBD2. The ends lost 3 bases at V and 0 bases at J; junction bases unmatched: 5. Looked up from germline, CDR1 is SGDLS and CDR2 is YYNGEE. The CDR3 extends over 16 amino acids.

This chain connects TRBV5-4 to TRBJ2-2; 8 nucleotides align to TRBD2. In germline, CDR1 is SGHNT, CDR2 YYREEE (reference sequence). J lost 4 bases, V lost 4 bases, and 6 bases had no gene match. This CDR3 spans 15 amino acids. As DNA, the CDR3 is TGTGCCAGCAGCCCGGGGGGGGCGGGCACCGGGGAGCTGTTTTTT. Translated: CASSPGGAGTGELFF. The full variable domain, rest sourced from reference TRBV5-4 and TRBJ2-2, is ETGVTQSPTHLIKTRGQQVTLRCSSQSGHNTVSWYQQALGQGPQFIFQYYREEENGRGNFPPRFSGLQFPNYSSELNVNALELDDSALYLCASSPGGAGTGELFFGEGSRLTVL.

CDR3 coding DNA: TGTGCCAGCAGCTTAGCCAGGGGGGTCCTGGCCTACGAGCAGTACTTC. Translating it yields CASSLARGVLAYEQYF. The gene calls are TRBV7-9 and TRBJ2-7; possible D gene TRBD1, 7 bases. CDR3 length: 16 amino acids. Germline loops: CDR1 SEHNR, CDR2 FQNEAQ (reference sequence). V was pared by 0 bases and J by 2 bases, with 14 bases between.

This chain connects TRBV5-1 to TRBJ2-3; 11 nucleotides match TRBD2. The junction had 12 bases not matched to a gene; V was cut back by 0 bases and J by 6 bases. Germline assignment: CDR1 SGHRS and CDR2 YFSETQ. The CDR3 consists of 18 residues. The CDR3 DNA sequence: TGCGCCAGCAGCTTGGCCTCGCTAGCGGGGGGTCTTATCGATACGCAGTATTTT. Translation gives CASSLASLAGGLIDTQYF.

V usage is TRBV5-1 and J usage is TRBJ2-7; TRBD2 matches 11 bases. Looked up from germline, CDR1 is SGHRS and CDR2 is YFSETQ. The length of the CDR3 is 15 residues. The J segment lost 4 bases and the V segment lost 4 bases, leaving 7 bases of the junction unmatched. The CDR3 DNA is TGCGCCAGCAGCCTCGGACTAGCGGGTCAATACGAGCAGTACTTC. Translated, it gives CASSLGLAGQYEQYF. Based on the CDR3 plus reference TRBV5-1 and TRBJ2-7, the full variable domain is KAGVTQTPRYLIKTRGQQVTLSCSPISGHRSVSWYQQTPGQGLQFLFEYFSETQRNKGNFPGRFSGRQFSNSRSEMNVSTLELGDSALYLCASSLGLAGQYEQYFGPGTRLTVT.

This clone was found once. The chain is built from TRBV18 and TRBJ1-1, with D unresolved. There are 13 residues in the CDR3. The V gene's germline CDR1 is KGHSH and CDR2 LQKENI. With 3 bases removed from V and 3 bases from J, the gap between germline ends came to 8 bases. The CDR3: CASSPSFDTEAFF. CDR3 DNA: TGTGCCAGCTCACCGAGTTTCGACACTGAAGCTTTCTTT.

The chain employs TRBV5-1 and TRBJ2-7; D gene unclear. The germline V and J ends were trimmed by 2 bases and 6 bases, with 9 bases remaining between them. The CDR3 is 12 amino acids. Germline V gene lookup returns CDR1 SGHRS and CDR2 YFSETQ. Here the CDR3 DNA reads TGCGCCAGCAGCTTCGGTCGCCTCGAGCAGTACTTC. Translation gives CASSFGRLEQYF.